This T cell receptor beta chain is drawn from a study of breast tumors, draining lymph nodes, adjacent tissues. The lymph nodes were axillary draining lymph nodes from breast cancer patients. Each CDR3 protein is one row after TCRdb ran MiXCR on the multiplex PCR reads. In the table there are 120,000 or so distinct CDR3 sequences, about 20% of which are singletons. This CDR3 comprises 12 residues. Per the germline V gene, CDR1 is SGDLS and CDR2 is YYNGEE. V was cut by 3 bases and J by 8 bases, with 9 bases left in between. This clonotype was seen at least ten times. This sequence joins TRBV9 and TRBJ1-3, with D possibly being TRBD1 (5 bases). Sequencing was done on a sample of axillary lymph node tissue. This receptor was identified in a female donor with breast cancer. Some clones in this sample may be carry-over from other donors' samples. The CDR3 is CASSDRLDTIYF. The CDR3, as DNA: TGTGCCAGCAGCGACAGGTTGGACACCATATATTTT.